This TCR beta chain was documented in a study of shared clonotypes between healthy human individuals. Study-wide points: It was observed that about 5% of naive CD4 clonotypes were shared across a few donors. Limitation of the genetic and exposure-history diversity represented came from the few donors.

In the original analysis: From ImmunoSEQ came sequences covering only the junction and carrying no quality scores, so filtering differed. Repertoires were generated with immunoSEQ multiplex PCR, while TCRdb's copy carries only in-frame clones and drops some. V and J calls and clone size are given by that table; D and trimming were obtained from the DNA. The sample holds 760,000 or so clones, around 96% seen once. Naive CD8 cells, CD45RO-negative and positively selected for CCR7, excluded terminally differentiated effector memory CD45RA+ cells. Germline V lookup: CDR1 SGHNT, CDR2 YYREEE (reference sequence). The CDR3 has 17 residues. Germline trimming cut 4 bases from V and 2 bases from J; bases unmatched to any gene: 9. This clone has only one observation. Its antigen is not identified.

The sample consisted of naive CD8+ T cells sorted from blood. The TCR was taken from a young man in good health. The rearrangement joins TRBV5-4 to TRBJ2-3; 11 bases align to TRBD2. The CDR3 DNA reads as TGTGCCAGCAGCGGCAGACTAGCGGGGCTTCACACAGATACGCAGTATTTT. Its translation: CASSGRLAGLHTDTQYF.